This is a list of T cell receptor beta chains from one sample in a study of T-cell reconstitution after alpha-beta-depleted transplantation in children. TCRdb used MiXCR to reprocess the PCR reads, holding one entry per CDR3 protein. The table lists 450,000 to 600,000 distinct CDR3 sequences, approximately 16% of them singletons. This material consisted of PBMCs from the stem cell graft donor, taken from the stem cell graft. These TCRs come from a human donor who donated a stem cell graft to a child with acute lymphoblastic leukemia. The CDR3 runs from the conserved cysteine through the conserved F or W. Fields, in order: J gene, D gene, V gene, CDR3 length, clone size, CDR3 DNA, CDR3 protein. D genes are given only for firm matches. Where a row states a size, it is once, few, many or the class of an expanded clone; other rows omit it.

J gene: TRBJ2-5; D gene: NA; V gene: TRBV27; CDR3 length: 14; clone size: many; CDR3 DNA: TGTGCCAGCAGTCAATACGGGCCTCGAGAGACCCAGTACTTC; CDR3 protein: CASSQYGPRETQYF
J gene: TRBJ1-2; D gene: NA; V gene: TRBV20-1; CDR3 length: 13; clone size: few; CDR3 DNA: TGCAGTGCTAGGACCCAGGGTAACTATGGCTACACCTTC; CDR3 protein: CSARTQGNYGYTF
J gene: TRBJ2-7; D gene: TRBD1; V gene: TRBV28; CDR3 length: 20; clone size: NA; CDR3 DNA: TGTGCCAGCAGTCAACTCCTGCACCGGGGACAGGGGAAAGGGGGTTACGAGCAGTACTTC; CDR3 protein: CASSQLLHRGQGKGGYEQYF
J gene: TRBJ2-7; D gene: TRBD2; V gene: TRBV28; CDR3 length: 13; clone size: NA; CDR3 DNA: TGTGCCACCCGGACTAGCGGACCCTACGAGCAGTACTTC; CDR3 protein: CATRTSGPYEQYF
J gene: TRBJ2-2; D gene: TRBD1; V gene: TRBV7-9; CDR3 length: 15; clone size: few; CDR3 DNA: TGTGCCAGCGGAGGACAGGGCCGTTTCACCGGGGAGCTGTTTTTT; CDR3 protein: CASGGQGRFTGELFF
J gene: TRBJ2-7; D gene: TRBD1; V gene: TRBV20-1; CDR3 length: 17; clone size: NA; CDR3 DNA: TGCAGTGCTAGGACTTACCTCCGGGACAGAAACTCCTACGAGCAGTACTTC; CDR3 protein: CSARTYLRDRNSYEQYF
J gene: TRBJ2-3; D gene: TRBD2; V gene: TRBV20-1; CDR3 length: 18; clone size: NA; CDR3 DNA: TGCAGTGCTAGAGATCGTGGGTTGGGACTAGCGGTCACAGATACGCAGTATTTT; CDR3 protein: CSARDRGLGLAVTDTQYF
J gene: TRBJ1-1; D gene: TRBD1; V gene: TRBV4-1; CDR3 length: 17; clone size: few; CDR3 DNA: TGCGCCAGCAGCCAGGTGACAGGGGGCGGATGGGACACTGAAGCTTTCTTT; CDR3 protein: CASSQVTGGGWDTEAFF
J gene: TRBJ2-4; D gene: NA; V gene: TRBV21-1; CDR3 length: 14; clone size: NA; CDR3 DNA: TGTGCCAGCAGACAACAGGGTTTTAGTAACATTCAGTACTTC; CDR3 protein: CASRQQGFSNIQYF
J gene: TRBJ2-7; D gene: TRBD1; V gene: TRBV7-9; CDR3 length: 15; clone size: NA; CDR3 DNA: TGTGCCAGCATCCCCGGGACAGGGGATACCTACGAGCAGTACTTC; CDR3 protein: CASIPGTGDTYEQYF